In its sample, the clone carrying this T cell receptor beta chain was seen a few times. Only in-frame clones appear in the TCRdb table, and some are missing; sequencing was by immunoSEQ multiplex PCR. The profile covers about 200,000 clones, with around 83% appearing a single time and about 3.3% taken by the ten largest. The data are from a study of blood T cell repertoires in COVID-19. The overall study: Sites in the United States, Italy and Spain provided acute and convalescent COVID-19 samples. The analysed material was cDNA or gDNA that came from T cells, B-cell-depleted T cells, or PBMCs.

The CDR3 runs to 18 residues. Trimming took off 1 base at V and 2 bases at J, with 20 bases between the two ends. Germline lookup yields CDR1 SGHAT and CDR2 FQNNGV. Assignment of participants to cohorts was predicated upon participant-reported clinical history. During the 2 weeks before they entered the study, exposed participants had met someone with a PCR-confirmed or clinician-diagnosed COVID-19 case. The source is a woman aged 25 to 39 who had been exposed to COVID-19. The sequenced sample was PBMCs or T cells enriched from blood (not recorded which). The chain couples TRBV11-2 to TRBJ2-5, with D possibly matching TRBD2 (7 bases). CDR3 bases: TGTGCCAGCAGCTTAGTTAGCGGGCTGGGGGCACCGCAAGAGACCCAGTACTTC. It is translated as CASSLVSGLGAPQETQYF.